A selection of T cell receptor beta chains follows, all from one sample in a study of T cells in Graves' hyperthyroidism and ophthalmopathy. TCRdb re-analysed the multiplex PCR reads in MiXCR, keeping a single row per CDR3 protein. The data show about 700,000 distinct CDR3 sequences, with 45% seen just once and under 8.5% held by the top ten. The sample was peripheral blood or thyroid tissue (not recorded which). All receptors come from an adult man with Graves' disease, either hyperthyroidism or ophthalmopathy (not recorded which). Each CDR3 is given with its conserved first and last residue. D genes are given only for firm matches. The listing skips clone size in some rows; elsewhere it reads once, few, many or a size class.

J,size,V,length,D,DNA,CDR3
TRBJ2-2,many,TRBV20-1,13,.,TGCAGTGCTACCCGGGATAACACCGGGGAGCTGTTTTTT,CSATRDNTGELFF
TRBJ2-5,.,TRBV4-1,15,TRBD2,TGCGCCAGCAGCAGCAAACTAGCGACGGAAGAGACCCAGTACTTC,CASSSKLATEETQYF
TRBJ2-2,.,TRBV24-1,14,.,TGTGCCACCAGTGGGGGACCGACTCCCGGGGAGCTGTTTTTT,CATSGGPTPGELFF
TRBJ2-7,many,TRBV7-6,14,TRBD1,TGTGCCAGCAGCCTACAGGGACAGGGAGGCGAGCAGTACTTC,CASSLQGQGGEQYF
TRBJ1-2,many,TRBV7-2,12,.,TGTGCCAGCAGCCCCCGTACTACTGGCTACACCTTC,CASSPRTTGYTF
TRBJ1-3,.,TRBV12-5,14,.,TGTGCTAGTGGTTTGGTGGGCTCTGGAAACACCATATATTTT,CASGLVGSGNTIYF
TRBJ1-1,.,TRBV10-3,12,.,TGTGCCATCACAGGCGAGAGCACCGAAGCTTTCTTT,CAITGESTEAFF
TRBJ1-5,.,TRBV12-3/TRBV12-4,16,.,TGTGCCAGCAGCCGAAAGTCGGCAGACAGCAATCAGCCCCAGCATTTT,CASSRKSADSNQPQHF
TRBJ1-6,few,TRBV2,18,TRBD1,TGTGCCAGCAGTTTATTGGGGACAGCAAACTCCTATAATTCACCCCTCCACTTT,CASSLLGTANSYNSPLHF
TRBJ1-6,once,TRBV25-1,13,.,TGTGCCAGCCAAGTGGGGACGAATTCACCCCTCCACTTT,CASQVGTNSPLHF
TRBJ2-2,few,TRBV19,13,.,TGTGCCAGTAGTATAGCGGAGATCGGGGAGCTGTTTTTT,CASSIAEIGELFF
TRBJ2-5,many,TRBV29-1,13,TRBD2,TGCAGCGTCCGGGACAGCGGGGGGGAGACCCAGTACTTC,CSVRDSGGETQYF
TRBJ1-5,few,TRBV19,16,.,TGTGCCAGTAGTAGCGCAGGCACTTATAGCAATCAGCCCCAGCATTTT,CASSSAGTYSNQPQHF
TRBJ1-1,many,TRBV7-8,15,.,TGTGCCAGCAGCTTAGATTCGGGGGTGGGCACTGAAGCTTTCTTT,CASSLDSGVGTEAFF
TRBJ2-7,.,TRBV24-1,17,TRBD1,TGTGCCACCAGTGACCCATACGGGACAGGGGGAAAAAACGAGCAGTACTTC,CATSDPYGTGGKNEQYF
TRBJ2-2,few,TRBV19,18,.,TGTGCCAGTAGTATAAAGGTCTGGGTAGCAGGTGACACCGGGGAGCTGTTTTTT,CASSIKVWVAGDTGELFF
TRBJ1-1,many,TRBV29-1,11,.,TGCAGCGTCGACAGTACCGCTGAAGCTTTCTTT,CSVDSTAEAFF
TRBJ1-6,.,TRBV20-1,12,.,TGCAGTGCTAGATTCCGTGATTCACCCCTCCACTTT,CSARFRDSPLHF
TRBJ2-5,.,TRBV9,14,.,TGTGCCAGCAGCGTAGCATATGGCAAGGAGACCCAGTACTTC,CASSVAYGKETQYF
TRBJ1-6,.,TRBV7-8,16,.,TGTGCCAGCAGCTTAAAAGGGGACGTCTATAATTCACCCCTCCACTTT,CASSLKGDVYNSPLHF
TRBJ2-7,.,TRBV19,14,.,TGTGCCAGTAGTCCTTCGACAAGTTACTACGAGCGGTACTTC,CASSPSTSYYERYF
TRBJ1-3,many,TRBV9,14,.,TGTGCCAGCAGCGCGACGGTGGCTGGAAACACCATATATTTT,CASSATVAGNTIYF
TRBJ1-1,.,TRBV5-1,14,.,TGCGCCAGCAGCTTGGTGGAGGGTTTTACTGAAGCTTTCTTT,CASSLVEGFTEAFF
TRBJ1-2,few,TRBV12-3/TRBV12-4,13,.,TGTGCCAGCACCACAACAGCAAACTATGGCTACACCTTC,CASTTTANYGYTF
TRBJ1-5,.,TRBV7-6,15,.,TGTGCCAGCAGCTTAGCGCGAGACAGCAATCAGCCCCAGCATTTT,CASSLARDSNQPQHF
TRBJ1-3,.,TRBV10-3,16,.,TGTGCCAGCACCTTCGACATTGGGGATCGAGGAAACACCATATATTTT,CASTFDIGDRGNTIYF
TRBJ1-2,.,TRBV7-8,14,.,TGTGCCAGCAGCTTATTGCCAGGGCCTTCAGGCTACACCTTC,CASSLLPGPSGYTF
TRBJ1-2,.,TRBV2,14,.,TGTGCCAGCAGTGGGACCTTCCTTGTTTATGGCTACACCTTC,CASSGTFLVYGYTF
TRBJ2-7,.,TRBV19,15,.,TGTGCCAGTAGTAATCGAGGCAGGAGACCCTACGAGCAGTACTTC,CASSNRGRRPYEQYF
TRBJ1-2,few,TRBV7-9,14,.,TGTGCCAGCAGCATCAGGGCGCTGGCCTATGGCTACACCTTC,CASSIRALAYGYTF
TRBJ1-5,.,TRBV24-1,13,.,TGTGCCACCAGTGCTAGCTTCGGTCAGCCCCAGCATTTT,CATSASFGQPQHF
TRBJ1-1,.,TRBV7-2,16,.,TGTGCCAGCAGCTTAGCTAGTACAGCCAAGAACACTGAAGCTTTCTTT,CASSLASTAKNTEAFF
TRBJ1-5,.,TRBV10-3,15,.,TGTGCCAGCAGTCAAAGCCGGGACGGTGGGGAGCCCCAGCATTTT,CASSQSRDGGEPQHF
TRBJ1-1,few,TRBV5-6,16,TRBD1,TGTGCCAGCAGTCCTAACAGGGGGGTTAGGAACACTGAAGCTTTCTTT,CASSPNRGVRNTEAFF
TRBJ2-7,few,TRBV25-1,13,TRBD1,TGTGCCAGTCGCCGGGACAGGGGCTACGAGCAGTACTTC,CASRRDRGYEQYF
TRBJ1-1,.,TRBV6-1,13,.,TGTGCCCACAGAGAAGCCATGAACACTGAAGCTTTCTTT,CAHREAMNTEAFF
TRBJ2-7,.,TRBV2,14,TRBD1,TGTGGCAGCAGCCGGGGACAGGGGGGTTACGAGCAGTACTTC,CGSSRGQGGYEQYF
TRBJ2-7,few,TRBV7-8,16,TRBD1,TGTGCCAGCAGCTTAGGGGGGGGGACAGGGTCGGACGAGCAGTACTTC,CASSLGGGTGSDEQYF
TRBJ1-2,.,TRBV24-1,15,TRBD1,TGTGCCACCAGTGACTACACAGGGGACGGCCATGGCTACACCTTC,CATSDYTGDGHGYTF
TRBJ2-5,few,TRBV6-5,17,.,TGTGCCAGCAGTGAAACGACAGGCACTCAGCCGAGGGAGACCCAGTACTTC,CASSETTGTQPRETQYF
TRBJ2-7,.,TRBV7-9,16,.,TGTGCCGGCAGCTTAGCAGGCTACCGCCCCTTCTACGAGCAGTACTTC,CAGSLAGYRPFYEQYF
TRBJ1-6,.,TRBV9,16,.,TGTGCCAGCAGCGTAGTGCAGGGAGAGACTAATTCACCCCTCCACTTT,CASSVVQGETNSPLHF
TRBJ2-7,many,TRBV20-1,13,TRBD1,TGCAGTGCTGAGGTGGGACAGCCCTACGAGCAGTACTTC,CSAEVGQPYEQYF
TRBJ1-5,.,TRBV6-5,18,.,TGTGCCAGCAGTCCCCTCGGTTCTCTGGGGGAGAGCAATCAGCCCCAGCATTTT,CASSPLGSLGESNQPQHF
TRBJ1-2,few,TRBV12-3/TRBV12-4,14,.,TGTGCCAGCAGTTTAGGGCCAGGGAACTATGGCTACACCTTC,CASSLGPGNYGYTF
TRBJ1-6,many,TRBV7-9,15,.,TGTGCCAGCAGCTTAGATGACCGGCCCGCGAGGCCCCTCCACTTT,CASSLDDRPARPLHF
TRBJ2-2,few,TRBV24-1,12,.,TGTGCCACCAGTGATTTACCCGGGGAGCTGTTTTTT,CATSDLPGELFF
TRBJ1-2,.,TRBV29-1,11,.,TGCAGCAAAGGAACAGGGCTCGGCTACACCTTC,CSKGTGLGYTF
TRBJ1-2,many,TRBV7-8,14,.,TGTGCCAGCAGCTTAGGTCGCCCGCACTATGGCTACACCTTC,CASSLGRPHYGYTF
TRBJ1-1,many,TRBV15,12,.,TGTGCCACCAGCAGAGACCCTTCTGAAGCTTTCTTT,CATSRDPSEAFF
TRBJ2-7,many,TRBV2,13,TRBD1,TGTGCCAGCAGTGCGGGACAGAACTACGAGCAGTACTTC,CASSAGQNYEQYF
TRBJ1-6,.,TRBV19,12,.,TGTGCCAGTACCCCAGGAAATTCACCCCTCCACTTT,CASTPGNSPLHF
TRBJ1-2,few,TRBV5-1,14,.,TGCGCCAGCAGCTCTTACAGGGACGGCTATGGCTACACCTTC,CASSSYRDGYGYTF
TRBJ1-5,.,TRBV11-2,15,TRBD1,TGTGCCAGCAGCTCGAACCGGGACAGGAATCAGCCCCAGCATTTT,CASSSNRDRNQPQHF
TRBJ2-5,.,TRBV7-8,16,TRBD2,TGTGCCAGCACCGCTCGGAGGTTAGCGGGAGTAGAGGCCCAGTACTTC,CASTARRLAGVEAQYF
TRBJ1-3,few,TRBV10-2,15,TRBD1,TGCGCCAGCAGCGAGATGGGACAGGGCGCAAACACCATATATTTT,CASSEMGQGANTIYF
TRBJ1-1,few,TRBV6-4,16,TRBD1,TGTGCCAGCAGTGAATCGACAGGGAGGCCGAACACTGAAGCTTTCTTT,CASSESTGRPNTEAFF